This T cell receptor (beta chain) was captured in a study of chemoradiotherapy in HPV16-positive cancers. Notes on the study in general: Candidate HPV-specific clones and E7-related TCR motifs grew in tumor during treatment.

CDR1 is SGHTA, CDR2 FQGNSA, per germline. This CDR3 spans 16 amino acids. V was trimmed by 4 bases and J by 4 bases, leaving 16 bases between them. As concerns this clone: Its antigen is as yet unknown.

TCRdb keeps only in-frame clones here, not all; method: immunoSEQ multiplex PCR. The sample has approximately 32,000 clones; 80% to 90% are singletons. The clonotype was recovered from a human donor with HPV-associated anogenital cancer. J is TRBJ1-4 and V is TRBV7-2, with D tentatively TRBD1 (5 bases). Sequenced material: blood, taken from a patient who underwent chemoradiotherapy. The CDR3: CASSSPIGAINEKLFF. In DNA, the CDR3 is TGTGCCAGCAGCTCACCGATAGGGGCAATTAATGAAAAACTGTTTTTT.